What follows are 28 T cell receptor beta chains derived from one specimen sequenced in a study of patients and donors after allogeneic stem cell transplantation (dated by TCRdb to about 2020). Library preparation used RT-PCR. The listed sequencing device is NextSeq 550. Using fastp trimming at Q25 and MiXCR clonotype assembly, TCRdb reanalyzed the public sequencing data and kept in-frame beta chains. Each CDR3 protein gets just one entry, which takes the most common genes and DNA from the rows behind it. In all, the sample holds 150,000 or so distinct CDR3 sequences, and roughly 22% of those were seen once. The top ten hold 20% to 30% of the sample. The sequenced sample consisted of blood, either unsorted or a sorted T cell fraction (not recorded which). Receptors were obtained from a human donor who was either an allogeneic HSCT recipient or a stem cell or donor lymphocyte infusion donor (not recorded which). It is not recorded whose cells these are; they may come from a transplant donor.

DNA of the CDR3: TGTGCCAGCAGCTTAGTTCGGACAGGGGAGCTGTTTTTT. This sequence encodes CASSLVRTGELFF. This chain uses TRBV7-2 with TRBJ2-2; the D gene is possibly TRBD1 (5 bases). Germline V lookup: CDR1 SGHTA, CDR2 FQGNSA. CDR3 length: 13 residues. Trimming cost V 1 base and J 8 bases, with 8 bases left between them.

Ten or more counts support this clonotype. This CDR3 reads CASSQGQGRSTEAFF. CDR3 nucleotides: TGTGCCAGCAGCCAGGGACAGGGGAGAAGCACTGAAGCTTTCTTT. The rearrangement joins TRBV5-5 to TRBJ1-1; 10 nucleotides align to TRBD1. With 4 bases clipped from V and 4 bases from J, the junction kept 7 bases outside the gene matches. The CDR3 length is 15 residues. Germline CDR1 SGHKS, CDR2 YYEKEE (reference sequence).

The V call is TRBV28, the J call TRBJ1-1; maybe TRBD1 (5 bases). Germline assignment: CDR1 MDHEN and CDR2 SYDVKM. The germline V and J ends were trimmed by 7 bases and 3 bases, with 12 bases remaining between them. The CDR3 totals 13 residues. The CDR3 DNA sequence: TGTGCCAGCAAAGGGGCTTTGGACACTGAAGCTTTCTTT. Its translation: CASKGALDTEAFF.

There are a few counts of this clonotype. The chain joins TRBV7-9 to TRBJ2-5; 7 bases map to TRBD2. CDR1 is SEHNR, CDR2 FQNEAQ, per germline (reference sequence). The CDR3 covers 15 residues. Germline trimming cut 3 bases from V and 4 bases from J; bases unmatched to any gene: 8. CDR3 DNA: TGTGCCAGCAGCTTGAGGACTAGAAGACGAGAGACCCAGTACTTC. As protein: CASSLRTRRRETQYF.

There are a few counts of this clonotype. The gene calls are TRBV12-3 or TRBV12-4 and TRBJ1-5; no reliable D call. There are 17 residues in the CDR3. The V end was cut by 5 bases, the J end by 2 bases, with 19 bases between. The CDR3 reads CASSPKGPAGGNQPQHF. CDR3 in DNA: TGTGCCAGCAGTCCTAAGGGTCCGGCTGGAGGCAATCAGCCCCAGCATTTT.

The chain recombines TRBV5-1 with TRBJ2-2; D gene unclear. The germline gives CDR1 SGHRS, CDR2 YFSETQ. This CDR3 has 14 residues. V lost 8 bases to trimming and J lost 0 bases, with 11 bases between them. The CDR3 DNA reads TGCGCCAGTAACACCAACTCGAACACCGGGGAGCTGTTTTTT. It codes for CASNTNSNTGELFF.

The genes are TRBV10-3 and TRBJ2-1; possible D gene TRBD2, 5 bases. From germline, CDR1 is ENHRY and CDR2 SYGVKD. Trimming removed 4 bases from V and 0 bases from J, with 16 bases in between. This CDR3 comprises 17 residues. CDR3 sequence: CAISVLVHRGSYNEQFF. For the CDR3, the DNA is TGTGCCATCAGTGTACTAGTCCACCGTGGCTCCTACAATGAGCAGTTCTTC.

The chain employs TRBV7-3 and TRBJ2-1; D perhaps matches TRBD2 (6 bases). Germline V lookup: CDR1 SGHTA, CDR2 FQGTGA. V lost 4 bases, J lost 2 bases, and 15 bases lay in between. This CDR3 is built from 16 residues. The CDR3 protein is CASSSRRDSPYNEQFF. CDR3 DNA sequence: TGTGCCAGCAGCTCCCGCCGGGACTCCCCCTACAATGAGCAGTTCTTC.

V and J are TRBV5-1 and TRBJ2-5; 9 bases agree with TRBD2. J lost 4 bases, V lost 0 bases, and 1 base had no gene match. Germline assignment: CDR1 SGHRS and CDR2 YFSETQ. The CDR3 totals 14 residues. The CDR3 here is CASSLELAGETQYF. The CDR3 nucleotides are TGCGCCAGCAGCTTGGAACTAGCGGGAGAGACCCAGTACTTC.

This clonotype was picked up a small number of times. This chain links TRBV4-1 with TRBJ2-2; 13 bases fit TRBD2. The trim removed 3 bases at V and 2 bases at J, leaving 3 bases unmatched. Germline CDR1 MGHRA, CDR2 YSYEKL. The length of the CDR3 is 17 residues. DNA for the CDR3: TGCGCCAGCAGCCAGTGGACTAGCGGGGGTAACACCGGGGAGCTGTTTTTT. It codes for CASSQWTSGGNTGELFF.

The genes are TRBV7-2 and TRBJ2-4, with D hard to call. Looked up from germline, CDR1 is SGHTA and CDR2 is FQGNSA. This CDR3 is 14 amino acids long. V was pared by 4 bases and J by 3 bases, with 10 bases between. CDR3 region: CASSYRLGKNIQYF. CDR3 coding DNA: TGTGCCAGCAGCTACCGGCTAGGCAAAAACATTCAGTACTTC.

In nucleotides, the CDR3 is TGTGCCAGCAGCCAAAGGGACAGGGGGTCCTATAATTCACCCCTCCACTTT. This codes for CASSQRDRGSYNSPLHF. J is TRBJ1-6 and V is TRBV4-2, with 11 nucleotides matching TRBD1. The CDR3 contains 17 residues. V was pared by 2 bases and J by 1 base, with 1 base of the junction left unmatched. Per the germline V gene, CDR1 is LGHNA and CDR2 is YNFKEQ.

This clonotype has only a few counts. The chain employs TRBV20-1 and TRBJ2-7; possible D gene TRBD1, 5 bases. Trimming left V 1 base short and J 6 bases short, with 10 bases between. The CDR3 runs 12 residues. The germline V gene has CDR1 DFQATT and CDR2 SNEGSKA (reference sequence). The CDR3 coding sequence is TGCAGTGCTAGAGGGGGCTTACGCGAGCAGTACTTC. Its translation: CSARGGLREQYF.

This clonotype was seen a handful of times. The V call is TRBV12-3 or TRBV12-4, the J call TRBJ1-1; D remains ambiguous. V was pared by 7 bases and J by 5 bases, with 14 bases between. The CDR3 consists of 13 residues. The CDR3 nucleotides are TGTGCCAGCACTACGGACCCTGGTACTGAAGCTTTCTTT. Translated: CASTTDPGTEAFF.

The gene calls are TRBV5-1 and TRBJ2-3; a weak D match, TRBD2 (6 bases). This CDR3 region has 17 residues. Germline lookup yields CDR1 SGHRS and CDR2 YFSETQ. Trimming pared 3 bases from V and 1 base from J, leaving 18 bases between. The CDR3 DNA is TGCGCCAGCAGCTACCGGTTCGGGGGACCCCGCACAGATACGCAGTATTTT. Protein: CASSYRFGGPRTDTQYF.

This clonotype was recorded at least ten times. V gene TRBV5-1 combines with J gene TRBJ1-1; no clear D gene. Per germline, CDR1 SGHRS and CDR2 YFSETQ. The V end was cut by 2 bases, the J end by 0 bases, with 8 bases between. The CDR3 is 14 residues long. The CDR3: CASSLGEMNTEAFF. The CDR3 nucleotides read TGCGCCAGCAGCTTAGGAGAGATGAACACTGAAGCTTTCTTT.

V is TRBV12-3 or TRBV12-4 and J is TRBJ1-5; D not resolved. The V end lost 1 base, the J end lost 3 bases, and 7 bases lay between the germline ends. This CDR3 has 14 amino acids. CDR3 sequence reads: CASSLVGPNQPQHF. In DNA form, the CDR3 reads TGTGCCAGCAGTTTAGTTGGTCCCAATCAGCCCCAGCATTTT.

The V gene is TRBV7-2, the J gene TRBJ2-5; no reliable D call. Germline V lookup: CDR1 SGHTA, CDR2 FQGNSA. Trimming removed 7 bases from V and 4 bases from J, with 13 bases in between. The CDR3 spans 13 residues. The CDR3 DNA is TGTGCCAGCAATCTCGTGTTTGGAGAGACCCAGTACTTC. Translated, it gives CASNLVFGETQYF.

As to this clonotype: Compared with germline, one end of the junction differs, possibly owing to a read error. V usage is TRBV7-2 and J usage is TRBJ2-5, with 7 bases that match TRBD1. Germline loops: CDR1 SGHTA, CDR2 FQGNSA. This CDR3 comprises 13 residues. CDR3 protein: CAGSLDREETQYF. In DNA, the CDR3 is TGTGCCGGCAGCTTAGACAGGGAGGAGACCCAGTACTTC.

The V gene is TRBV2, the J gene TRBJ2-4, with D maybe TRBD2 (6 bases). Germline CDR1 SNHLY, CDR2 FYNNEI. V gave up 0 bases and J gave up 3 bases, with 9 bases separating them. The length of the CDR3 is 15 residues. The CDR3 DNA reads as TGTGCCAGCAGTGAAGCGCGGGACGGCAAAAACATTCAGTACTTC. Protein: CASSEARDGKNIQYF.

This clonotype occurred a few times. The rearrangement joins TRBV27 to TRBJ1-5; 9 nucleotides align to TRBD1. The CDR3 is made up of 14 amino acids. V was clipped by 5 bases and J by 7 bases; unmatched bases: 6. The germline CDR1 and CDR2 sequences are MNHEY and SMNVEV (reference sequence). CDR3 sequence: CASSMGQGGQPQHF. CDR3 sequence (DNA): TGTGCCAGCAGTATGGGACAGGGCGGGCAGCCCCAGCATTTT.

This chain uses TRBV20-1 with TRBJ2-1; 7 bases agree with TRBD2. CDR1 DFQATT and CDR2 SNEGSKA come from the germline V gene (reference sequence). The CDR3 is 13 residues long. The junction had 6 bases not matched to a gene; V was cut back by 3 bases and J by 7 bases. CDR3 region: CSASPGLVNEQFF. CDR3 nucleotides: TGCAGTGCTAGCCCCGGACTAGTAAATGAGCAGTTCTTC.

A few counts support this clonotype. This chain links TRBV7-6 with TRBJ1-5, with TRBD1 matching over 7 bases. CDR1 is SGHVS and CDR2 is FNYEAQ in the germline V gene. The CDR3 sequence is 16 residues long. The V segment lost 1 base and the J segment 1 base; nucleotides outside the gene matches: 4. The CDR3: CASSLGQGVSNQPQHF. In DNA, the CDR3 is TGTGCCAGCAGCTTAGGTCAGGGGGTCAGCAATCAGCCCCAGCATTTT.

The J gene is TRBJ1-1, the V gene TRBV12-3 or TRBV12-4; D call uncertain. CDR3 length: 13 amino acids. V lost 6 bases and J lost 3, with 11 bases in between. For the CDR3, the DNA is TGTGCCAGCAGAGACACGTTGGACACTGAAGCTTTCTTT. It yields the protein CASRDTLDTEAFF.

The V call is TRBV5-1, the J call TRBJ2-1; 12 bases are a match to TRBD2. Germline V gene data show CDR1 as SGHRS and CDR2 as YFSETQ. The V segment lost 4 bases and the J segment 0 bases; nucleotides outside the gene matches: 8. This CDR3 spans 18 amino acids. This CDR3 is CASSGLAGPRSSYNEQFF. The CDR3 region has the DNA TGCGCCAGCAGCGGACTAGCGGGGCCTCGGAGCTCCTACAATGAGCAGTTCTTC. Full variable domain (missing parts from reference TRBV5-1 and TRBJ2-1): KAGVTQTPRYLIKTRGQQVTLSCSPISGHRSVSWYQQTPGQGLQFLFEYFSETQRNKGNFPGRFSGRQFSNSRSEMNVSTLELGDSALYLCASSGLAGPRSSYNEQFFGPGTRLTVL.

The gene calls are TRBV5-5 and TRBJ1-6; weak D call: TRBD1 (5 bases). Trimming shortened V by 6 bases and J by 3 bases, and 19 bases separated the two germline ends. Per the germline V gene, CDR1 is SGHKS and CDR2 is YYEKEE (reference sequence). There are 17 residues in the CDR3. The CDR3 coding sequence is TGTGCCAGCACCTTAGGCCGACAGCGTCTCTATAATTCACCCCTCCACTTT. It is translated as CASTLGRQRLYNSPLHF. The entire variable domain, with the rest obtained from reference TRBV5-5 and TRBJ1-6, is as follows: DAGVTQSPTHLIKTRGQQVTLRCSPISGHKSVSWYQQVLGQGPQFIFQYYEKEERGRGNFPDRFSARQFPNYSSELNVNALLLGDSALYLCASTLGRQRLYNSPLHFGNGTRLTVT.

This clonotype was seen only a few times. V usage is TRBV29-1 and J usage is TRBJ2-1; D is uncertain. V was pared by 2 bases and J by 11 bases, with 13 bases between. The CDR3 consists of 12 residues. CDR1 is SQVTM, CDR2 ANQGSEA, per germline. CDR3: CSVEKGPAKQFF. The CDR3 nucleotides read TGCAGCGTTGAAAAGGGCCCAGCGAAGCAGTTCTTC.

This chain connects TRBV20-1 to TRBJ2-1; D unresolved. CDR3 length equals 10 residues. Trimming removed 3 bases at V and 7 bases at J, with 4 bases between. The germline V gene has CDR1 DFQATT and CDR2 SNEGSKA (reference sequence). CDR3 in DNA: TGCAGTGCTAGTAAGAATGAGCAGTTCTTC. It translates to CSASKNEQFF.